Below, one T cell receptor (beta chain) is given with its context. The antigen is undetermined. This entry belongs to a study of post-analysis software for immune sequencing data. Study overall: The cohort encompassed relapsing-remitting, secondary progressive and progressive-relapsing multiple sclerosis disease courses.

TCR beta libraries were prepared from cDNA with unique molecular identifiers. TCRdb processed the PCR reads anew with MiXCR; each CDR3 protein has one entry. The sample comprises about 400,000 distinct CDR3 sequences, around a third of which are singletons, and around an eighth rests with the top ten. Whole-study findings and limits: Those with multiple sclerosis, the patient group, showed significantly lower normalized Chao1 diversity than controls. When patients were compared with controls, a handful of TRBV segments were more frequent, TRBV5-6, TRBV5-1 and TRBV20-1 among them. Same-batch preparations were strongly co-clustered by F measure.

V dropped 5 bases and J dropped 3 bases, with 11 bases sitting between them. The CDR3 spans 13 residues. The germline gives CDR1 SGHVS, CDR2 FQNEAQ. Material: blood. This chain uses TRBV7-8 with TRBJ2-7; no definite D call. The receptor was isolated from a girl aged 5-17 years with multiple sclerosis. The CDR3 here is CASSHRVDYEQYF. DNA for the CDR3: TGTGCCAGCAGCCACCGGGTAGACTACGAGCAGTACTTC.